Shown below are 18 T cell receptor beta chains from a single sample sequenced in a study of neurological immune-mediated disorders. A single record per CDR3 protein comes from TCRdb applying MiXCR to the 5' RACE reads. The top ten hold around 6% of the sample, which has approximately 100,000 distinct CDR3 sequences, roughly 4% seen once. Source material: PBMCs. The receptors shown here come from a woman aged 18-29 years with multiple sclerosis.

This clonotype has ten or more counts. CDR3 sequence reads: CASSLGWEKEQFF. In nucleotides, the CDR3 is TGTGCCAGCAGCTTAGGATGGGAAAAGGAGCAGTTCTTC. The chain carries TRBV11-2 and TRBJ2-1, with D unresolved. Trimming removed 1 base from V and 10 bases from J, with 11 bases in between. There are 13 residues in the CDR3. The V gene's germline CDR1 is SGHAT and CDR2 FQNNGV.

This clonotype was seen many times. The chain's CDR3 is CASSHPDRGGSPLHF. CDR3 DNA sequence: TGTGCCAGCAGCCACCCCGACCGGGGAGGATCACCCCTCCACTTT. This rearrangement joins TRBV4-2 to TRBJ1-6; D not certain. The V end was cut by 3 bases, the J end by 10 bases, with 16 bases between. The CDR3 contains 15 residues. Germline V gene sequence: CDR1 LGHNA, CDR2 YNFKEQ.

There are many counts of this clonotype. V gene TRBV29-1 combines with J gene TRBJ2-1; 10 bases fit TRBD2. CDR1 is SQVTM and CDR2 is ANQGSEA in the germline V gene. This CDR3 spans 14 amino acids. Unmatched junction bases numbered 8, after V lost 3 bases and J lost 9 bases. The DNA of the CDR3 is TGCAGCGTTGATCTACAGCGGGAGGGCATTGAGCAGTTCTTC. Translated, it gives CSVDLQREGIEQFF.

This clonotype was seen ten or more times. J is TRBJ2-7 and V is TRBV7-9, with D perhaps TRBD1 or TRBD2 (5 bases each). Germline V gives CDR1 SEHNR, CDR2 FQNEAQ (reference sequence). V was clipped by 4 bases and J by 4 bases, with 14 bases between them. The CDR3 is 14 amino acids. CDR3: CASSSLRDGYEQYF. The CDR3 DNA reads TGTGCCAGCAGCTCACTTCGGGACGGTTACGAGCAGTACTTC. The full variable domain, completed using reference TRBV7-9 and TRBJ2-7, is DTGVSQNPRHKITKRGQNVTFRCDPISEHNRLYWYRQTLGQGPEFLTYFQNEAQLEKSRLLSDRFSAERPKGSFSTLEIQRTEQGDSAMYLCASSSLRDGYEQYFGPGTRLTVT.

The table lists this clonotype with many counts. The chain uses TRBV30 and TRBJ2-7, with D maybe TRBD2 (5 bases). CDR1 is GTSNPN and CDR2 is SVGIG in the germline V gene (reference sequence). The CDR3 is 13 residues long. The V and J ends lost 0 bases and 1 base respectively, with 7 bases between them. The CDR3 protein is CAWSVAGSYEQYF. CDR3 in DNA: TGTGCCTGGAGTGTGGCGGGTTCCTACGAGCAGTACTTC.

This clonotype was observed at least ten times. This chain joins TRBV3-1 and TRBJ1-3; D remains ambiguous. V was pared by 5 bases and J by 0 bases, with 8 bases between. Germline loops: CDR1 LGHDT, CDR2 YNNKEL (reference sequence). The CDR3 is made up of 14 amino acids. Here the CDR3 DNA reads TGTGCCAGCAGCATCAGGAACTCTGGAAACACCATATATTTT. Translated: CASSIRNSGNTIYF. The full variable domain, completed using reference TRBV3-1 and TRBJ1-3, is DTAVSQTPKYLVTQMGNDKSIKCEQNLGHDTMYWYKQDSKKFLKIMFSYNNKELIINETVPNRFSPKSPDKAHLNLHINSLELGDSAVYFCASSIRNSGNTIYFGEGSWLTVV.

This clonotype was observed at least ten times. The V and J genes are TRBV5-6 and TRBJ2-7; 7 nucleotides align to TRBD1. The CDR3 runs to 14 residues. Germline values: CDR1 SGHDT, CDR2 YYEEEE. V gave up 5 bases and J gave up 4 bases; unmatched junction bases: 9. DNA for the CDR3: TGTGCCAGCAGACGAAAGGGGGCGCGATACGAGCAGTACTTC. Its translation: CASRRKGARYEQYF.

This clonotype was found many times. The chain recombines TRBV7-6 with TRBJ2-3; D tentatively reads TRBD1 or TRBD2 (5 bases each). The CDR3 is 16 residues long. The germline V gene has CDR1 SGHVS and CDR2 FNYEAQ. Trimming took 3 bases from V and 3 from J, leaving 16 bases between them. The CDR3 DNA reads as TGTGCCAGCAGCTTGACCGGGACGACATTTACAGATACGCAGTATTTT. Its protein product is CASSLTGTTFTDTQYF.

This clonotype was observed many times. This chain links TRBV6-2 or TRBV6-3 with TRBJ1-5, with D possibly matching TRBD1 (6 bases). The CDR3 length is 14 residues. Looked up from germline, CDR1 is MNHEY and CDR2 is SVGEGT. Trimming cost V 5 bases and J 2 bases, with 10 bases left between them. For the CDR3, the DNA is TGTGCCAGCAGTCCCAGGGGCGGCAATCAGCCCCAGCATTTT. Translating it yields CASSPRGGNQPQHF.

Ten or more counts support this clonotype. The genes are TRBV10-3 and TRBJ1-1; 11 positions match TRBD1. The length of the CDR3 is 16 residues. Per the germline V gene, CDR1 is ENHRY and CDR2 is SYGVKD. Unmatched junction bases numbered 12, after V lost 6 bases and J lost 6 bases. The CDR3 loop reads CAIRAGQGAGGAEAFF. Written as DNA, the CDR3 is TGTGCCATCAGGGCTGGACAGGGGGCGGGAGGTGCTGAAGCTTTCTTT.

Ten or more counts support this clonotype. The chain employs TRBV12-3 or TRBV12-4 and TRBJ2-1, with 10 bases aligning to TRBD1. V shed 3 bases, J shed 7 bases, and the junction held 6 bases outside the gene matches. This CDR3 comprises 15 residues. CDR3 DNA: TGTGCCAGCAGTTTCGAGACAGGGGGCCGGAATGAGCAGTTCTTC. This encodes CASSFETGGRNEQFF.

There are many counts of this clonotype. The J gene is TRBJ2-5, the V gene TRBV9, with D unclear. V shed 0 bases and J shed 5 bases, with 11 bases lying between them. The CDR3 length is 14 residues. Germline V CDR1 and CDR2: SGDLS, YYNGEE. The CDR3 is CASSVGGTLETQYF. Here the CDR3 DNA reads TGTGCCAGCAGCGTAGGAGGAACCTTGGAGACCCAGTACTTC.

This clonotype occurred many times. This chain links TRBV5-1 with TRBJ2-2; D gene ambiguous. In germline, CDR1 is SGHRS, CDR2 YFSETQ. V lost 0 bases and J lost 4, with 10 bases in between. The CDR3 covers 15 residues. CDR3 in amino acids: CASSLERTPTGELFF. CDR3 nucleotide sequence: TGCGCCAGCAGCTTGGAACGGACCCCCACCGGGGAGCTGTTTTTT.

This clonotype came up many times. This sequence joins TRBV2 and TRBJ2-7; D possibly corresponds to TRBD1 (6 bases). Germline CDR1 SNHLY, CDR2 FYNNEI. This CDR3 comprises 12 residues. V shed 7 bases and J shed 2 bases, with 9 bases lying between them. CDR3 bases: TGTGCCAGCACCGGGGACACCTACGAGCAGTACTTC. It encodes CASTGDTYEQYF.

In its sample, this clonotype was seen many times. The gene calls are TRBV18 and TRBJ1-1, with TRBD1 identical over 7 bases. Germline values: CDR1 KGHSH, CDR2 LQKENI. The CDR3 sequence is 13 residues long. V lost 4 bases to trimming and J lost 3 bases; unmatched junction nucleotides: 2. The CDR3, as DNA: TGTGCCAGCTCACAAGACAGGGACACTGAAGCTTTCTTT. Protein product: CASSQDRDTEAFF.

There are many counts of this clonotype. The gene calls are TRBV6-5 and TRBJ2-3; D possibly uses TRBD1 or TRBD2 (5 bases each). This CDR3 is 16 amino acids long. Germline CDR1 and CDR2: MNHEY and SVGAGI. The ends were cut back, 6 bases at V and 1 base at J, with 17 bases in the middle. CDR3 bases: TGTGCCAGCAGGGCTACCGGGACCTGGGGCACAGATACGCAGTATTTT. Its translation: CASRATGTWGTDTQYF.

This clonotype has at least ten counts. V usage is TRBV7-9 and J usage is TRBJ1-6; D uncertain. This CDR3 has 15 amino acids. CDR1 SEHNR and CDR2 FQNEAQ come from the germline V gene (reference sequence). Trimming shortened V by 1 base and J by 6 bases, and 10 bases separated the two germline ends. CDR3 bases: TGTGCCAGCAGCTTAGAATCCAGCCGTAATTCACCCCTCCACTTT. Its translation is CASSLESSRNSPLHF.

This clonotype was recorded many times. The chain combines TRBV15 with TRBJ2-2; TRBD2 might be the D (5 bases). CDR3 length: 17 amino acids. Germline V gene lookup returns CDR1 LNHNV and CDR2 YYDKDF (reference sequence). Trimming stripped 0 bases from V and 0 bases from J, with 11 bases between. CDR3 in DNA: TGTGCCACCAGCAGAGACGGGGTCCTCGCGAACACCGGGGAGCTGTTTTTT. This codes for CATSRDGVLANTGELFF.